This record covers a single TCR beta chain. TCRdb's copy holds only in-frame clones and misses some; the assay was immunoSEQ multiplex PCR. Here the sample spans 90,000 to 150,000 clones, 75% to 90% being singletons. Germline V gene sequence: CDR1 DFQATT, CDR2 SNEGSKA (reference sequence). V lost 3 bases to trimming and J lost 5 bases, with 5 bases between them. CDR3 size: 11 residues. The record originates from a study of T cell responses to AZD1222 COVID-19 vaccine. The V gene is TRBV20-1, the J gene TRBJ1-5; D is ambiguous. The source was peripheral blood, collected on day 0 of AZD1222 vaccination. This clonotype was obtained from an adult in good health. CDR3 sequence: CSASGDQPQHF. The CDR3 DNA sequence: TGCAGTGCTAGTGGGGATCAGCCCCAGCATTTT.